This T cell receptor (beta chain) is drawn from a study of shared clonotypes between healthy human individuals. Clones were read by immunoSEQ multiplex PCR, and TCRdb kept only the in-frame ones, dropping some. The sample holds roughly 2 million clones, about 95% seen once. The CDR3 totals 17 residues. Germline CDR1 reads SEHNR; CDR2 reads FQNEAQ (reference sequence). V was clipped by 5 bases and J by 0 bases, with 17 bases between them. Terminally differentiated effector memory CD45RA+ cells were excluded by CCR7 positive selection of CD45RO-negative cells. Each donor was a Caucasian adult residing in Nashville, Tennessee.

This sequence was found in a man younger than 30 in good health. Specimen: naive CD8+ T cells sorted from blood. The V call is TRBV7-9, the J call TRBJ2-1; D unclear. The CDR3 DNA reads TGTGCCAGCAGCCCGTATTTCGTGAAGAGCTCCTACAATGAGCAGTTCTTC. Amino acids: CASSPYFVKSSYNEQFF. The full variable domain, in which reference TRBV7-9 and TRBJ2-1 provide the parts outside the CDR3, is DTGVSQNPRHKITKRGQNVTFRCDPISEHNRLYWYRQTLGQGPEFLTYFQNEAQLEKSRLLSDRFSAERPKGSFSTLEIQRTEQGDSAMYLCASSPYFVKSSYNEQFFGPGTRLTVL.